This T cell receptor beta chain originates from a study of blood T cell repertoires in COVID-19. Across the study: Whether acute or convalescent, the COVID-19 samples came from the United States, Italy and Spain. Nucleic acid was either cDNA or gDNA, and it came from T cells, B-cell-depleted T cells, or PBMCs.

Per the germline V gene, CDR1 is MGHRA and CDR2 is YSYEKL. There are 16 residues in the CDR3. Trimming removed 5 bases at V and 7 bases at J, with 20 bases between. Study processing details: By means of reference gene primer amplification, nucleated cell counts were estimated. Clones were sequenced by immunoSEQ multiplex PCR, and TCRdb holds only the in-frame ones, with some missing. Clonal size and the V and J genes are those of that table, whereas D and trimming came from the DNA. The data show fewer than 250,000 clones, roughly 90% seen once. Sequences were obtained from peripheral blood. The rearrangement links TRBV4-1 to TRBJ2-2; D gene uncertain. This clonotype originated in a woman in her 70s with acute or convalescent COVID-19. For the CDR3, the DNA is TGCGCCAGCAGCTCGTCGAGTTTCTTCAACGTCGGGGAGCTGTTTTTT. It yields the protein CASSSSSFFNVGELFF.